A few counts support the clone carrying this TCR beta chain. Building of the TCR beta libraries involved iRepertoire HTBI primers and Arm-PCR of CDR3 regions. From the multiplex PCR reads, TCRdb called clonotypes with MiXCR, one entry per CDR3 protein. The table includes 500,000 or so distinct CDR3 sequences, about 17% detected once. The data belong to a study of regulatory T cells in long-lasting Graves disease. The time point here: newly diagnosed GD, antithyroid drugs for less than 3 months. PBMC-derived RNA was used for the TCR library. The CDR3 runs 15 residues. Trimming removed 2 bases from V and 2 bases from J, with 12 bases in between. The V gene's germline CDR1 is LGHNT and CDR2 FRNRAP. The same specimen was also included in a second study, on T cells in Graves' hyperthyroidism and ophthalmopathy.

The receptor comes from a middle-aged man with Graves disease. V and J are TRBV12-5 and TRBJ1-1; D call uncertain. Sequences were derived from peripheral blood mononuclear cells (PBMCs), sampled at new diagnosis, from a patient treated with antithyroid drugs. The CDR3 sequence: CASGLIEATNTEAFF. The CDR3 DNA is TGTGCTAGTGGTTTGATCGAGGCTACCAACACTGAAGCTTTCTTT. The entire variable domain, with the rest obtained from reference TRBV12-5 and TRBJ1-1, is as follows: DARVTQTPRHKVTEMGQEVTMRCQPILGHNTVFWYRQTMMQGLELLAYFRNRAPLDDSGMPKDRFSAEMPDATLATLKIQPSEPRDSAVYFCASGLIEATNTEAFFGQGTRLTVV.